Sequencing of this T cell receptor beta chain was carried out in a study of Graves' ophthalmopathy and Graves' hyperthyroidism. TCR beta CDR3 regions were amplified from RNA transcripts. The first round was an RT-PCR with HTBI primers, and the second round was a multiplex PCR. TCRdb processed the multiplex PCR reads anew with MiXCR; each CDR3 protein has one entry. Of 400,000 to 450,000 distinct CDR3 sequences detected, approximately 21% appear once; the ten largest clones hold roughly 3.2%. The sample holds one count of this clonotype. A read error may explain this, as a much larger clone is one base away. In germline, CDR1 is SGHRS, CDR2 YFSETQ. The CDR3 runs to 16 residues.

V and J are TRBV5-1 and TRBJ1-6; 7 nucleotides match TRBD1. Sequences were obtained from peripheral blood. This receptor was taken from a woman aged 18 to 35 with stable Graves' hyperthyroidism. CDR3 sequence (DNA): TGCGCCAGTAGCTTGGTGCCCACAGGGGCCAATTCACACCTCCACTTT. Translated, it gives CASSLVPTGANSHLHF.